This TCR beta chain was sequenced for a study of cytomegalovirus exposure and HLA in healthy donors. General observations from the study: The study recorded over 150 TCR beta chains that were cytomegalovirus-associated. Looking again later, the authors saw that most CMV-associated TCR beta chains seemed HLA-restricted.

The CDR3 totals 16 residues. V lost 4 bases and J lost 2, with 19 bases in between. Germline V CDR1 and CDR2: SGHNT, YYREEE (reference sequence). Notes on this clone: Antigen unknown.

The PCR made use of 60 Vbeta and 13 Jbeta primers. The protocol was immunoSEQ multiplex PCR, while the TCRdb copy is restricted to in-frame clones and leaves out a portion. The sample records 100,000 to 150,000 clones, around 70% being singletons. The clonotype comes from a human donor in good health. Sequencing input: PBMCs. The chain is built from TRBV5-4 and TRBJ2-7, with D possibly matching TRBD1 (6 bases). The CDR3 is CASSGRVGGQTYEQYF. The CDR3 DNA is TGTGCCAGCAGCGGACGGGTGGGCGGACAGACCTACGAGCAGTACTTC.